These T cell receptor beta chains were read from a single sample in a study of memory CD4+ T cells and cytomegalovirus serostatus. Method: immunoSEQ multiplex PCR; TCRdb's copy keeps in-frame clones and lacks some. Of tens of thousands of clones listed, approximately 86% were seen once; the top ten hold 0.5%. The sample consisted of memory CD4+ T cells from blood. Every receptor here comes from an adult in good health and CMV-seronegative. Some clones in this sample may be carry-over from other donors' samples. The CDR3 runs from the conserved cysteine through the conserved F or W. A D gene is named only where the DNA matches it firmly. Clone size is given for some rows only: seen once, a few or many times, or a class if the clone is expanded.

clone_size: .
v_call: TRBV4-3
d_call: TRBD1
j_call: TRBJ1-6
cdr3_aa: CASRQGAGSSYNSPLHF
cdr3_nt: TGCGCCAGCAGACAGGGGGCTGGGAGCTCCTATAATTCACCCCTCCACTTT

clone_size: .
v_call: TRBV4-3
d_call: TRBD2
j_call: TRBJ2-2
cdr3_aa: CASSQDYRRTRGTGELFF
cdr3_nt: TGCGCCAGCAGCCAAGACTATAGGCGGACTAGGGGTACCGGGGAGCTGTTTTTT

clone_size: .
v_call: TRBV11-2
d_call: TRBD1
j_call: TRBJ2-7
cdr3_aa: CASSFGRRGTGFPHEQYF
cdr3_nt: TGTGCCAGCAGCTTTGGAAGACGGGGGACAGGGTTTCCCCACGAGCAGTACTTC

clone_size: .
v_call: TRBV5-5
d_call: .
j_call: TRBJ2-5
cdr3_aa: CASSLRGGRQETQYF
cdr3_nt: TGTGCCAGCAGCTTGCGCGGAGGACGGCAAGAGACCCAGTACTTC

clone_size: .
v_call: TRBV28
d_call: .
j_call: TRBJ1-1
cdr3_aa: CASSFSGMNTEAFF
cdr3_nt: TGTGCCAGCAGTTTTTCAGGAATGAACACTGAAGCTTTCTTT

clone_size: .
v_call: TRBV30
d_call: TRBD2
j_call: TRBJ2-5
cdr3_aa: CAWSGIAGRGGTQYF
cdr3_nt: TGTGCCTGGAGTGGTATAGCGGGAAGGGGAGGGACCCAGTACTTC

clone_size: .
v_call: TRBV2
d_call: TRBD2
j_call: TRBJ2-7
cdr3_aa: CASRTSGSDHEQYF
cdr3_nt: TGTGCCAGCAGGACTAGCGGGAGTGACCACGAGCAGTACTTC

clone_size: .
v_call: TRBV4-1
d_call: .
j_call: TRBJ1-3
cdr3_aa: CASSHVGVGGNTIYF
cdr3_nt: TGCGCCAGCAGCCATGTGGGGGTGGGTGGAAACACCATATATTTT

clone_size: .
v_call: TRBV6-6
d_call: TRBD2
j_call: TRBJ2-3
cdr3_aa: CASRASGSTDTQYF
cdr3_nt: TGTGCCAGCAGGGCTAGCGGAAGCACAGATACGCAGTATTTT

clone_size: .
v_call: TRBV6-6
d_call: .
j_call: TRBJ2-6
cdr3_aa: CASSYGGQRANVLTF
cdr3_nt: TGTGCCAGCAGTTACGGGGGCCAGCGGGCCAACGTCCTGACTTTC

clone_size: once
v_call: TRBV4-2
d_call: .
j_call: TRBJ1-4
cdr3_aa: CASTSDGTNEKLFF
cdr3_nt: TGTGCCAGCACCTCGGACGGGACTAATGAAAAACTGTTTTTT

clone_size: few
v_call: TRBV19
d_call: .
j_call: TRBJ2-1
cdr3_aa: CASSVYNEQFF
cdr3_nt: TGTGCCAGTTCAGTCTACAATGAGCAGTTCTTC

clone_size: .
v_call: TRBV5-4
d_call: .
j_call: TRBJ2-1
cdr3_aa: CASSHPRVAVYNEQFF
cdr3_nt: TGTGCCAGCAGCCATCCCAGGGTAGCGGTCTACAATGAGCAGTTCTTC

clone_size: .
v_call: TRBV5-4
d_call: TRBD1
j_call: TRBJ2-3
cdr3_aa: CASSRDSSTDTQYF
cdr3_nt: TGTGCCAGCAGCCGGGACAGTAGCACAGATACGCAGTATTTT

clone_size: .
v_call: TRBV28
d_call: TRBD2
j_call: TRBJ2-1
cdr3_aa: CASRAASGRPQNNEQFF
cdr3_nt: TGTGCCAGCAGAGCCGCTAGCGGGAGGCCCCAAAACAATGAGCAGTTCTTC

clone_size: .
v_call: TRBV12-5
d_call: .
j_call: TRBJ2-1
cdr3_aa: CASVSVYYNEQFF
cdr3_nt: TGTGCTAGTGTCTCCGTCTACTACAATGAGCAGTTCTTC

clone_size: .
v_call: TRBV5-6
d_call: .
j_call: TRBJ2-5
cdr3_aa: CASRPDSWGTQYF
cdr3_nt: TGTGCCAGCAGACCGGACTCCTGGGGGACCCAGTACTTC

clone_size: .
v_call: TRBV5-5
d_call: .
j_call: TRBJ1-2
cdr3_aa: CASSQDRNYGYTF
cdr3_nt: TGTGCCAGCAGCCAGGACAGAAACTATGGCTACACCTTC

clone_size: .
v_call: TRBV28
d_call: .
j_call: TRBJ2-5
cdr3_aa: CASSLRPGPQETQYF
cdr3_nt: TGTGCCAGCAGTTTAAGGCCGGGACCCCAAGAGACCCAGTACTTC

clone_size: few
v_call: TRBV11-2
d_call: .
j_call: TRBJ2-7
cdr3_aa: CASSFGDSPSYEQYF
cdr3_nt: TGTGCCAGCAGCTTTGGGGATTCGCCCTCCTACGAGCAGTACTTC

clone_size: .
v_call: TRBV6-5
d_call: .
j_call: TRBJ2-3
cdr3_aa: CASSYRLGTDTQYF
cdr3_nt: TGTGCCAGCAGTTACCGACTAGGCACAGATACGCAGTATTTT

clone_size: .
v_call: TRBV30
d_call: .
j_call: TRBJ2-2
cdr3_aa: CAWAFRRISNTGELFF
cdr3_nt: TGTGCCTGGGCCTTTAGGAGGATCTCGAACACCGGGGAGCTGTTTTTT

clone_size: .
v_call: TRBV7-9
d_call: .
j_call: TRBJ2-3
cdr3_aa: CASSLGGPDTQYF
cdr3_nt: TGTGCCAGCAGCTTAGGAGGGCCCGATACGCAGTATTTT

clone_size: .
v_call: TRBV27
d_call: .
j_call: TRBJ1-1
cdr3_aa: CASSSWNTEAFF
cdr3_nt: TGTGCCAGCAGTTCTTGGAACACTGAAGCTTTCTTT

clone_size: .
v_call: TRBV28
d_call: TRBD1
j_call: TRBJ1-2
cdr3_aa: CASSPGTGANYGYTF
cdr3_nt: TGTGCCAGCAGTCCCGGGACAGGGGCTAACTATGGCTACACCTTC

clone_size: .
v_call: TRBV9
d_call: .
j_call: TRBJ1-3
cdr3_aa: CASSGDPFRENTIYF
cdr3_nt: TGTGCCAGCAGCGGGGACCCCTTTCGCGAAAACACCATATATTTT

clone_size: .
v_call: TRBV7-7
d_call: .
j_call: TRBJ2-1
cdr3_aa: CASSLVRGAYNEQFF
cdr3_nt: TGTGCCAGCAGCTTAGTTCGGGGGGCGTACAATGAGCAGTTCTTC

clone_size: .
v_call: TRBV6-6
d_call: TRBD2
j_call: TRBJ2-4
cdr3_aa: CASSSPSGRNHIQYF
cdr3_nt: TGTGCCAGCAGTTCTCCTAGCGGGAGGAATCACATTCAGTACTTC

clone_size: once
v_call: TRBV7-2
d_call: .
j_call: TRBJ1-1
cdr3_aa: CASSFLPGLTATEAFF
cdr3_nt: TGTGCCAGCAGCTTCCTACCGGGGCTAACAGCCACTGAAGCTTTCTTT

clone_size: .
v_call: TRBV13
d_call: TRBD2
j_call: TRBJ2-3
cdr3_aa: CASSSPGTSGTGGTDTQYF
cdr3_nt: TGTGCCAGCAGCTCACCCGGGACTAGCGGGACAGGGGGCACAGATACGCAGTATTTT

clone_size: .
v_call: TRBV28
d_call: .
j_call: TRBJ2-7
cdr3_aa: CASSLMLEQYF
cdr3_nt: TGTGCCAGCAGTTTAATGTTAGAGCAGTACTTC

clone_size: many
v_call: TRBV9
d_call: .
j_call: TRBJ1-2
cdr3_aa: CASGEYGYTF
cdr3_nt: TGTGCCAGCGGGGAGTATGGCTACACCTTC

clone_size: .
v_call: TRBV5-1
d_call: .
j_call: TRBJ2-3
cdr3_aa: CASREVRSTDTQYF
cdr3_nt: TGCGCCAGCAGAGAGGTCCGGAGCACAGATACGCAGTATTTT

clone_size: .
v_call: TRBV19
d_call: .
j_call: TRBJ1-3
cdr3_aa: CASKWGTGNTIYF
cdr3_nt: TGTGCCAGTAAATGGGGAACTGGAAACACCATATATTTT

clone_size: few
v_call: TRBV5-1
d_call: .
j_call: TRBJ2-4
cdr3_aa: CASSIGLNSKNIQYF
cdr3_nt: TGCGCCAGCAGCATAGGACTCAACTCCAAAAACATTCAGTACTTC

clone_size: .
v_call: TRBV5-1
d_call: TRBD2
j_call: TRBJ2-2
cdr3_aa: CASSWTSGSPGTGELFF
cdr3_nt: TGCGCCAGCAGCTGGACTAGCGGGAGTCCTGGCACCGGGGAGCTGTTTTTT